This T cell receptor (beta chain) appears in the sequencing data of a study of cytomegalovirus exposure and HLA in healthy donors. Background on the study: Previous work identified roughly 110 million unique TCR beta sequences from 150 million to 200 million T cells.

Primers for the PCR totalled 60 Vbeta and 13 Jbeta. Sequencing used immunoSEQ multiplex PCR; TCRdb keeps in-frame clones, though not all of them. The sample consists of about 82,000 clones, about 80% of them appearing once. Turning to this clone: Its antigen remains unknown.

Points from the study as a whole: Several top significant clusters appeared, in a later analysis, to be linked to common viral pathogens.

The ends lost 6 bases at V and 7 bases at J; junction bases unmatched: 5. Per the germline V gene, CDR1 is MNHEY and CDR2 is SMNVEV (reference sequence). The CDR3 has 14 amino acids. Input material: PBMCs. The origin of this receptor is a man aged 50 to 60 in good health and CMV-seronegative. The chain combines TRBV27 with TRBJ2-1; 11 positions agree with TRBD2. The CDR3 reads CASSFSGGANEQFF. Here the CDR3 DNA reads TGTGCCAGCAGCTTTAGCGGGGGGGCGAATGAGCAGTTCTTC.